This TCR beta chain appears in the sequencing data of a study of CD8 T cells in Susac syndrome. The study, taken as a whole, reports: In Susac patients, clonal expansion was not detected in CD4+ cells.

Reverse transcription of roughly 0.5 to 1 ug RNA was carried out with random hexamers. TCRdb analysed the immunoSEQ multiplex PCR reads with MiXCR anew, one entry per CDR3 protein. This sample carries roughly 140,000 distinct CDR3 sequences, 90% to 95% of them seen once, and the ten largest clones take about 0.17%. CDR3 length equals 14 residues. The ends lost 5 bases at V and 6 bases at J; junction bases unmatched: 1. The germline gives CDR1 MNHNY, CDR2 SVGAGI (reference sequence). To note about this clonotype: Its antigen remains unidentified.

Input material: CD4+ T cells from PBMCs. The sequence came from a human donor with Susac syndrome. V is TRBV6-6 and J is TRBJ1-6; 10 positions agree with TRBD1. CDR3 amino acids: CASSRTGGNSPLHF. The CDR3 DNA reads TGTGCCAGCAGTCGGACAGGGGGTAATTCACCCCTCCACTTT.